This note documents a single T cell receptor (beta chain) sequence. Antigen specificity is unknown. This entry comes from a study of cytomegalovirus exposure and HLA in healthy donors. The study, taken as a whole, reports: In a later analysis, TCR association rates varied by HLA locus: DRB1 most, HLA-C fewest.

From germline, CDR1 is SQVTM and CDR2 ANQGSEA. The CDR3 is made up of 13 amino acids. Trimming stripped 1 base from V and 8 bases from J, with 11 bases between. The PCR ran on 60 Vbeta and 13 Jbeta primers. Assay: immunoSEQ multiplex PCR; the TCRdb copy retains only in-frame clones and omits some. Of about 120,000 clones listed, 70% to 80% were seen once; the top ten hold approximately 2.2%. This chain uses TRBV29-1 with TRBJ1-4, with D unclear. The sequence derives from a human donor in good health. Sequencing was done on a sample of PBMCs. The CDR3 DNA reads as TGCAGCGTTGAAGGGTCCTTTAGCGAAAAACTGTTTTTT. Protein product: CSVEGSFSEKLFF.